This T cell receptor beta chain emerged from a study of identical twins. The study, taken as a whole, reports: With abundant cord blood beta clonotypes, insertions were fewer; memory repertoires showed no such pattern.

From the 5' RACE reads, TCRdb called clonotypes with MiXCR, one entry per CDR3 protein. The table includes some 790,000 distinct CDR3 sequences, around a sixth detected once. V was trimmed by 6 bases and J by 6 bases, leaving 14 bases between them. The CDR3 sequence is 13 residues long. Per the germline V gene, CDR1 is SGHNT and CDR2 is YENEEA. Turning to this clonotype: The antigen remains unidentified.

The sample was also linked to a second study, of T cells expressing NK-cell markers. According to that study: Sorted T-cell subsets CD3+CD56+NKG2C+, CD3+CD56+NKG2C- and CD3+CD56-NKG2C+ were TCR beta-sequenced. Eight donors were sequenced, of whom seven were HCMV-seropositive, while the remaining one was HCMV-seronegative. In a group of five to seven donors, dominant NKG2C+ clonotypes represented about 1.0-8% of CD8+ T cells.

The V gene is TRBV11-3, the J gene TRBJ2-5; possibly TRBD1 for D (6 bases). The sequencing input was PBMCs. The TCR was taken from a woman aged 18-29 years in good health. The chain's CDR3 is CASRPQGGKTQYF. The CDR3 nucleotides read TGTGCCAGCAGACCCCAAGGGGGAAAGACCCAGTACTTC.